The next 30 T cell receptor beta chains were all read from a single sample in a study of CXCR3-negative and CXCR3-positive naive CD8 T cells (dated by TCRdb to the late 2010s). TCRdb shows the sequencer as NextSeq 550. The Human TCR Profiling Kit (MiLaboratory) was used to prepare UMI-labeled 5' RACE TRB cDNA libraries. TCRdb reprocessed the reads, reporting each CDR3 protein sequence once and no DNA. The sample table includes some 60,000 distinct CDR3 sequences. Together, the top ten hold under 0.55% of the sample. General findings and caveats noted by the study authors: Compared with CXCR3-negative naive cells, CXCR3-positive naive cells had TRB CDR3s with higher hydrophobicity (lower Kidera factor 4), lower energy, and higher strength and volume indices.

Antigens of these TCRs are unknown. Source material: naive CXCR3+ CD8+ T cells from blood. Interpreted using the paper, the cell subset or site label stands for: CD45RO-CCR7+CD27+CD95- naive CD8+ T cells expressing CXCR3 (TNR3+). These receptors were taken from a human donor in good health. Some clones in this sample may be carry-over from other donors' samples.

The chain carries TRBV20-1 and TRBJ2-7. Germline V gene data show CDR1 as DFQATT and CDR2 as SNEGSKA (reference sequence). The CDR3 spans 12 residues. CDR3 protein: CSAPTSSYEQYF.

The chain links TRBV29-1 to TRBJ2-5; the TCRdb D gene call, TRBD2, has no DNA to confirm it. CDR3 length equals 15 residues. Germline CDR1 reads SQVTM; CDR2 reads ANQGSEA. The chain's CDR3 is CSVVPAGRFQETQYF.

V usage is TRBV3-1 and J usage is TRBJ2-7; no DNA is available, so the TRBD1 call from TCRdb remains unchecked. Germline lookup yields CDR1 LGHDT and CDR2 YNNKEL (reference sequence). The CDR3 covers 15 residues. CDR3 residues: CASSQDRDSYYEQYF.

This chain links TRBV15 with TRBJ2-5; TCRdb lists TRBD1, though no DNA is available to test this call. The CDR3 is 16 amino acids. Germline-derived CDR1 and CDR2 are LNHNV and YYDKDF (reference sequence). The CDR3 sequence: CATSREAGEARETQYF.

The chain links TRBV7-9 to TRBJ1-1. This CDR3 spans 12 amino acids. Germline-derived CDR1 and CDR2 are SEHNR and FQNEAQ (reference sequence). The CDR3 loop is CASSFVSVEAFF.

This sequence joins TRBV4-1 and TRBJ2-5; TCRdb's D call of TRBD2 is untestable without DNA. Germline CDR1 and CDR2: MGHRA and YSYEKL. The CDR3 is made up of 17 amino acids. The CDR3 reads CASSQDGASGDQETQYF.

This chain connects TRBV6-2 or TRBV6-3 to TRBJ2-2. The V gene's germline CDR1 is MNHEY and CDR2 SVGEGT. The CDR3 is 14 amino acids. The CDR3 reads CASSYFPNTGELFF.

V usage is TRBV7-9 and J usage is TRBJ1-2; there is no DNA to check the TCRdb D call of TRBD1. Germline assignment: CDR1 SEHNR and CDR2 FQNEAQ (reference sequence). The CDR3 spans 14 residues. CDR3: CASSQGQGAWGYTF.

V usage is TRBV10-3 and J usage is TRBJ2-7; TCRdb designates TRBD1, a call that cannot be tested without DNA. Germline V gene lookup returns CDR1 ENHRY and CDR2 SYGVKD. The CDR3 is made up of 13 amino acids. The CDR3 here is CAISGGHSYEQYF.

The rearrangement joins TRBV6-2 or TRBV6-3 to TRBJ1-5; TCRdb's D call of TRBD1 is untestable without DNA. The CDR3 is made up of 15 amino acids. Germline lookup yields CDR1 MNHEY and CDR2 SVGEGT. This chain's CDR3 is CASGAGELGNQPQHF.

The rearrangement joins TRBV29-1 to TRBJ2-2. The CDR3 is 13 residues long. Germline V CDR1 and CDR2: SQVTM, ANQGSEA. The CDR3 reads CSVETAYTGELFF.

V gene TRBV6-5 combines with J gene TRBJ2-3; the TCRdb D gene call, TRBD2, has no DNA to confirm it. The CDR3 runs to 15 residues. Germline values: CDR1 MNHEY, CDR2 SVGAGI. The CDR3 is CASSYLAPPTDTQYF.

This CDR3 reads CASSYSETAYEQYF. V is TRBV6-2 or TRBV6-3 and J is TRBJ2-7; TCRdb picks TRBD1, but there is no DNA to check that call. CDR1 MNHEY and CDR2 SVGEGT come from the germline V gene. This CDR3 comprises 14 residues.

The rearrangement uses TRBV20-1 and TRBJ2-7; TCRdb proposes TRBD1, but this gene call is untestable without DNA. CDR1 and CDR2 from the germline V gene are DFQATT and SNEGSKA (reference sequence). CDR3 length: 14 amino acids. CDR3 sequence: CSAAGTGNFYEQYF.

The chain uses TRBV14 and TRBJ1-1; TCRdb's D call, TRBD1, is unchecked because there is no DNA. Germline V gene lookup returns CDR1 SGHDN and CDR2 FVKESK. There are 15 residues in the CDR3. CDR3 in amino acids: CASSQADRGRTEAFF.

The chain is built from TRBV19 and TRBJ2-3; TCRdb picks TRBD2, but there is no DNA to check that call. This CDR3 is 14 amino acids long. Germline V gene lookup returns CDR1 LNHDA and CDR2 SQIVND (reference sequence). The CDR3 region is CASSMGLLTDTQYF.

The chain's CDR3 is CASSRGYNEQFF. This chain joins TRBV27 and TRBJ2-1; the TCRdb D gene call, TRBD1, has no DNA to confirm it. The germline gives CDR1 MNHEY, CDR2 SMNVEV (reference sequence). This CDR3 has 12 amino acids.

The gene calls are TRBV29-1 and TRBJ1-1. CDR3 size: 11 residues. Germline CDR1 reads SQVTM; CDR2 reads ANQGSEA. The CDR3 spells CSVDGDTEAFF.

This chain uses TRBV7-9 with TRBJ1-1. The germline CDR1 and CDR2 sequences are SEHNR and FQNEAQ (reference sequence). The CDR3 length is 15 residues. This CDR3 reads CASSSTQTAEDGAFF.

The chain carries TRBV29-1 and TRBJ1-1; lacking DNA, the TRBD1 call made by TCRdb goes unchecked. There are 15 residues in the CDR3. CDR1 is SQVTM and CDR2 is ANQGSEA in the germline V gene. The CDR3 loop is CSADKTGGMNTEAFF.

V usage is TRBV20-1 and J usage is TRBJ2-1; no DNA is available, so the TRBD2 call from TCRdb remains unchecked. The CDR3 covers 14 residues. Germline CDR1 and CDR2: DFQATT and SNEGSKA (reference sequence). The CDR3 sequence is CSEAGPEGYNEQFF.

The genes are TRBV28 and TRBJ2-3; the TCRdb call, TRBD1, lacks DNA for checking. This CDR3 is 13 amino acids long. CDR1 and CDR2 from the germline V gene are MDHEN and SYDVKM. The CDR3 here is CASSSRDVDTQYF.

This chain uses TRBV7-9 with TRBJ1-2; the D call of TRBD1 rests on TCRdb alone, since no DNA is present to check it. CDR1 is SEHNR and CDR2 is FQNEAQ in the germline V gene (reference sequence). This CDR3 is 17 amino acids long. This CDR3 reads CASSLGRPTGPGYGYTF.

This rearrangement joins TRBV27 to TRBJ2-7. CDR3 size: 14 residues. Germline values: CDR1 MNHEY, CDR2 SMNVEV (reference sequence). CDR3 in amino acids: CASSIHLGYYEQYF.

The rearrangement links TRBV27 to TRBJ1-2; TCRdb indicates TRBD1, and absent DNA this call remains unverified. In germline, CDR1 is MNHEY, CDR2 SMNVEV (reference sequence). CDR3 length equals 13 residues. CDR3 loop: CASSLRGLEDYTF.

V gene TRBV2 combines with J gene TRBJ2-1; TCRdb picks TRBD2, but there is no DNA to check that call. The CDR3 totals 15 residues. The germline V gene has CDR1 SNHLY and CDR2 FYNNEI. The CDR3 spells CASSDRGGTYNEQFF.

The chain recombines TRBV29-1 with TRBJ2-5; TCRdb's D gene call, TRBD2, goes unchecked for lack of DNA. CDR1 SQVTM and CDR2 ANQGSEA come from the germline V gene. CDR3 length equals 16 residues. The CDR3 reads CSVTGTSGVDAETQYF.

The chain is built from TRBV7-9 and TRBJ2-2. The CDR3 is made up of 13 amino acids. CDR1 is SEHNR, CDR2 FQNEAQ, per germline (reference sequence). CDR3 loop: CASSLPPAGELFF. Drawing the rest from reference TRBV7-9 and TRBJ2-2, the complete variable domain is DTGVSQNPRHKITKRGQNVTFRCDPISEHNRLYWYRQTLGQGPEFLTYFQNEAQLEKSRLLSDRFSAERPKGSFSTLEIQRTEQGDSAMYLCASSLPPAGELFFGEGSRLTVL.

V and J are TRBV29-1 and TRBJ2-1; TCRdb indicates TRBD1, and absent DNA this call remains unverified. There are 14 residues in the CDR3. Germline V CDR1 and CDR2: SQVTM, ANQGSEA. The CDR3 sequence: CSVPGQGMLNEQFF.

CDR3 sequence reads: CSVRDRDGEQYF. V usage is TRBV29-1 and J usage is TRBJ2-7; TCRdb gives TRBD1 as the D gene, but with no DNA this cannot be confirmed. CDR3 size: 12 residues. Germline CDR1 SQVTM, CDR2 ANQGSEA.